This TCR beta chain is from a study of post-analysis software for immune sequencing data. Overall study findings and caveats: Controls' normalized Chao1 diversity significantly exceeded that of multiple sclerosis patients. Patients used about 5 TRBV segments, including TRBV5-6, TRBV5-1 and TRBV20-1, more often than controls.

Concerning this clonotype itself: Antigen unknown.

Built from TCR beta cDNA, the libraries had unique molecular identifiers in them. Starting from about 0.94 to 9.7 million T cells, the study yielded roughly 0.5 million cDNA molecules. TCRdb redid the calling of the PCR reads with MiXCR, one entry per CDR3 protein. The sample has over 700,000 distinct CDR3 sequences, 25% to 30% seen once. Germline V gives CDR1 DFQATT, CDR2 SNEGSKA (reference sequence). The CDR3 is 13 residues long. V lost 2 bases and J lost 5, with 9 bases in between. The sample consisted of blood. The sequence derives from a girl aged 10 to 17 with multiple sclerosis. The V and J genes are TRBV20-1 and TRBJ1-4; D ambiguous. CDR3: CSARMDLNEKLFF. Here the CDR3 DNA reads TGCAGTGCTAGAATGGACCTCAATGAAAAACTGTTTTTT.